This is a list of T cell receptor beta chains from one sample in a study of regulatory T cells in long-lasting Graves disease. TCRdb passed the multiplex PCR reads through MiXCR, listing each CDR3 protein once. In the table there are hundreds of thousands of distinct CDR3 sequences, roughly 16% of which are singletons. A further study also used this sample, focusing on T cells in Graves' hyperthyroidism and ophthalmopathy.

Sequencing used peripheral blood mononuclear cells (PBMCs), obtained at new diagnosis, from a patient treated with antithyroid drugs. Source of these receptors: a woman aged 35-60 years with Graves disease. CDR3s include the opening cysteine and the closing phenylalanine or tryptophan. The D gene is left open where the match is weak. Clone size is shown for a subset of rows, as once, few, many or a class of expanded clone.

V gene: TRBV7-9
J gene: TRBJ2-1
D gene: .
clone size: many
CDR3 DNA: TGTGCCAGCAGCTTAGGGGGACTCAACAATGAGCAGTTCTTC
CDR3 protein: CASSLGGLNNEQFF

V gene: TRBV5-5
J gene: TRBJ1-1
D gene: .
clone size: many
CDR3 DNA: TGTGCCAGCAGCTTGGCAAGCAGCAGGGCTGCTTTCTTT
CDR3 protein: CASSLASSRAAFF

V gene: TRBV12-3/TRBV12-4
J gene: TRBJ1-2
D gene: .
clone size: many
CDR3 DNA: TGTGCCAGCAGCCCGGTGCGGTACGGCTACTATGGCTACACCTTC
CDR3 protein: CASSPVRYGYYGYTF

V gene: TRBV20-1
J gene: TRBJ1-6
D gene: .
clone size: .
CDR3 DNA: TGCAGTGCTAGAGATGATTATAATTCACCCCTCCACTTT
CDR3 protein: CSARDDYNSPLHF

V gene: TRBV19
J gene: TRBJ2-2
D gene: .
clone size: few
CDR3 DNA: TGTGCCAGTAGACTAGTCACCGGGGAGCTGTTTTTT
CDR3 protein: CASRLVTGELFF

V gene: TRBV20-1
J gene: TRBJ2-1
D gene: .
clone size: many
CDR3 DNA: TGCAGTGCTAGAGTATTGAATGAGCAGTTCTTC
CDR3 protein: CSARVLNEQFF

V gene: TRBV3-1
J gene: TRBJ2-2
D gene: .
clone size: .
CDR3 DNA: TGTGCCAGCAGCCAAGTTACGGCCGGGGAGCTGTTTTTT
CDR3 protein: CASSQVTAGELFF

V gene: TRBV20-1
J gene: TRBJ2-5
D gene: TRBD1
clone size: .
CDR3 DNA: TGCAGTGCAGTCGTAACAGGGGAAGAGACCCAGTACTTC
CDR3 protein: CSAVVTGEETQYF

V gene: TRBV9
J gene: TRBJ2-1
D gene: .
clone size: few
CDR3 DNA: TGTGCCAGCAGCTTCCGTCTGGAGACCTACAATGAGCAGTTCTTC
CDR3 protein: CASSFRLETYNEQFF

V gene: TRBV3-1
J gene: TRBJ1-2
D gene: .
clone size: many
CDR3 DNA: TGTGCCAGCAGCCTCCAAGGGGGTAGCTACACCTTC
CDR3 protein: CASSLQGGSYTF

V gene: TRBV6-1
J gene: TRBJ2-1
D gene: .
clone size: many
CDR3 DNA: TGTGCCAGCAGTGGTTTTGCGGGTCTCGAGGAGCAGTTCTTC
CDR3 protein: CASSGFAGLEEQFF

V gene: TRBV5-5
J gene: TRBJ1-5
D gene: .
clone size: .
CDR3 DNA: TGTGCCAGCAGCTCAAACGGTGGAGGGCTCGGCCAGCCCCAGCATTTT
CDR3 protein: CASSSNGGGLGQPQHF

V gene: TRBV18
J gene: TRBJ2-7
D gene: .
clone size: few
CDR3 DNA: TGTGCCAGCTCACCGAATTCTTCCCCAGGCGAGCAGTACTTC
CDR3 protein: CASSPNSSPGEQYF

V gene: TRBV14
J gene: TRBJ1-1
D gene: .
clone size: few
CDR3 DNA: TGTGCCAGCAGCCAACGCCAAGGGGGGGTCGTGAACACTGAAGCTTTCTTT
CDR3 protein: CASSQRQGGVVNTEAFF

V gene: TRBV19
J gene: TRBJ2-1
D gene: .
clone size: .
CDR3 DNA: TGTGCCAGTAGCCCGAGGGACTTACCCTACAATGAGCAGTTCTTC
CDR3 protein: CASSPRDLPYNEQFF

V gene: TRBV7-8
J gene: TRBJ1-4
D gene: TRBD1
clone size: many
CDR3 DNA: TGTGCCAGCAGCCCTCACAGGGGTGAAAAACTGTTTTTT
CDR3 protein: CASSPHRGEKLFF

V gene: TRBV12-5
J gene: TRBJ2-5
D gene: .
clone size: many
CDR3 DNA: TGTGCTAGTGGTTCCCCGGGACGGCAAGAGACCCAGTACTTC
CDR3 protein: CASGSPGRQETQYF

V gene: TRBV6-1
J gene: TRBJ1-1
D gene: TRBD1
clone size: many
CDR3 DNA: TGTGCCAGCAGTCGGATAGCCACAGGGGCCATCGATGAAGCTTTCTTT
CDR3 protein: CASSRIATGAIDEAFF

V gene: TRBV5-1
J gene: TRBJ2-3
D gene: .
clone size: many
CDR3 DNA: TGCGCCAGCAGCCCCCGACTAGGAAACACAGATACGCAGTATTTT
CDR3 protein: CASSPRLGNTDTQYF

V gene: TRBV7-8
J gene: TRBJ2-5
D gene: TRBD1
clone size: many
CDR3 DNA: TGTGCCAGCAGCTTAAGGGGACAGCTCCAAGAGACCCAGTACTTC
CDR3 protein: CASSLRGQLQETQYF

V gene: TRBV12-3/TRBV12-4
J gene: TRBJ2-2
D gene: .
clone size: .
CDR3 DNA: TGTGCCAGCAGTTTTACCGCCGTCGACACCGGGGAGCTGTTTTTT
CDR3 protein: CASSFTAVDTGELFF

V gene: TRBV5-6
J gene: TRBJ1-6
D gene: .
clone size: .
CDR3 DNA: TGTGCCAGCAGCTTAGGAGGGTCCCTCCACTTT
CDR3 protein: CASSLGGSLHF

V gene: TRBV7-8
J gene: TRBJ1-4
D gene: .
clone size: few
CDR3 DNA: TGTGCCAGCAGCCCCCCTTACTTGGGGGGGAAACTGTTTTTT
CDR3 protein: CASSPPYLGGKLFF

V gene: TRBV7-6
J gene: TRBJ2-1
D gene: .
clone size: many
CDR3 DNA: TGTGCCAGCAGCTTAGACAGAGACAATGAGCAGTTCTTC
CDR3 protein: CASSLDRDNEQFF

V gene: TRBV27
J gene: TRBJ1-5
D gene: .
clone size: few
CDR3 DNA: TGTGCCAGCATCGCCTACTCCACAGCGGTCTCGAGCAATCAGCCCCAGCATTTT
CDR3 protein: CASIAYSTAVSSNQPQHF

V gene: TRBV25-1
J gene: TRBJ1-3
D gene: TRBD1
clone size: few
CDR3 DNA: TGTGCCAGCAGTGAAGGACAGGGGTTGTATAGAAACACCATATATTTT
CDR3 protein: CASSEGQGLYRNTIYF

V gene: TRBV7-9
J gene: TRBJ1-5
D gene: .
clone size: few
CDR3 DNA: TGTGCCAGCAGCTTAGACGGTTTCGGCCAGCCCCAGCATTTT
CDR3 protein: CASSLDGFGQPQHF

V gene: TRBV2
J gene: TRBJ2-7
D gene: TRBD1
clone size: many
CDR3 DNA: TGTGCCAGCAGAACAGGGGGGAACGAGCAGTACTTC
CDR3 protein: CASRTGGNEQYF

V gene: TRBV12-3/TRBV12-4
J gene: TRBJ2-7
D gene: .
clone size: many
CDR3 DNA: TGTGCCAGCAGTTTTGGGGCAGCCTACGAGCAGTACTTC
CDR3 protein: CASSFGAAYEQYF

V gene: TRBV5-1
J gene: TRBJ1-2
D gene: .
clone size: many
CDR3 DNA: TGCGCCAGCGGGCCGGGACACGTGAACTATGGCTACACCTTC
CDR3 protein: CASGPGHVNYGYTF

V gene: TRBV20-1
J gene: TRBJ2-5
D gene: .
clone size: many
CDR3 DNA: TGCAGTGCCCGGACGAACGAAGAGACCCAGTACTTC
CDR3 protein: CSARTNEETQYF

V gene: TRBV4-1
J gene: TRBJ2-2
D gene: TRBD2
clone size: few
CDR3 DNA: TGCGCCAGCAGCCAAGGTCTAGCGGGGGAAAAGAACACCGGGGAGCTGTTTTTT
CDR3 protein: CASSQGLAGEKNTGELFF

V gene: TRBV19
J gene: TRBJ1-2
D gene: .
clone size: .
CDR3 DNA: TGTGCCAGTAGTATCGGTCCAGGACCCTATGGCTACACCTTC
CDR3 protein: CASSIGPGPYGYTF

V gene: TRBV18
J gene: TRBJ1-5
D gene: .
clone size: many
CDR3 DNA: TGTGCCAGCTCACCCTGGACAGTTAGCAATCAGCCCCAGCATTTT
CDR3 protein: CASSPWTVSNQPQHF

V gene: TRBV19
J gene: TRBJ1-2
D gene: TRBD1
clone size: .
CDR3 DNA: TGTGCCAGTAGTATAGATCCCGGGACAGAGCTTGATGGCTACACCTTC
CDR3 protein: CASSIDPGTELDGYTF

V gene: TRBV5-4
J gene: TRBJ2-1
D gene: .
clone size: many
CDR3 DNA: TGTGCCAGCAGCTGGAGGGGAAATGAGCAGTTCTTC
CDR3 protein: CASSWRGNEQFF

V gene: TRBV3-1
J gene: TRBJ2-1
D gene: TRBD1
clone size: many
CDR3 DNA: TGTGCCAGCAGCCAGGACAGGGCAGGAAATGAGCAGTTCTTC
CDR3 protein: CASSQDRAGNEQFF

V gene: TRBV20-1
J gene: TRBJ1-1
D gene: .
clone size: few
CDR3 DNA: TGCAGTGCTAGCTTCCGAGGGAACACTGAAGCTTTCTTT
CDR3 protein: CSASFRGNTEAFF

V gene: TRBV5-5
J gene: TRBJ1-6
D gene: TRBD1
clone size: many
CDR3 DNA: TGTGCCAGCAGCTTGGCGGGACAGCTTAATTCACCCCTCCACTTT
CDR3 protein: CASSLAGQLNSPLHF

V gene: TRBV7-3
J gene: TRBJ1-2
D gene: .
clone size: .
CDR3 DNA: TGTGCCAGCAGCTTAACGTTGGAGGACAGTTATGGCTACACCTTC
CDR3 protein: CASSLTLEDSYGYTF

V gene: TRBV4-1
J gene: TRBJ1-2
D gene: .
clone size: .
CDR3 DNA: TGCGCCAGCAGCCAAGGTGGAGAAAACTATGGCTACACCTTC
CDR3 protein: CASSQGGENYGYTF

V gene: TRBV28
J gene: TRBJ1-1
D gene: .
clone size: .
CDR3 DNA: TGTGCCAGCAGTTCCTACGCGGAAAAACGGATGAACACTGAAGCTTTCTTT
CDR3 protein: CASSSYAEKRMNTEAFF

V gene: TRBV5-1
J gene: TRBJ2-5
D gene: .
clone size: few
CDR3 DNA: TGCGCCAGCAGCTTGGTAGCGGACCTTCAAGAGACCCAGTACTTC
CDR3 protein: CASSLVADLQETQYF

V gene: TRBV10-3
J gene: TRBJ1-2
D gene: .
clone size: .
CDR3 DNA: TGTGCCATCAGTGCCCCGGAGCGCTATGGCTACACCTTC
CDR3 protein: CAISAPERYGYTF

V gene: TRBV20-1
J gene: TRBJ2-3
D gene: .
clone size: many
CDR3 DNA: TGCAGTGCTAGGCCGAGGCCGTTCTTGAGCACAGATACGCAGTATTTT
CDR3 protein: CSARPRPFLSTDTQYF

V gene: TRBV3-1
J gene: TRBJ2-5
D gene: .
clone size: few
CDR3 DNA: TGTGCCAGCAGCCCAGCTAATTGGTACCAAGAGACCCAGTACTTC
CDR3 protein: CASSPANWYQETQYF

V gene: TRBV7-9
J gene: TRBJ2-3
D gene: .
clone size: many
CDR3 DNA: TGTGCCAGCAGCTTTAGGGGCCAGAGCACAGATACGCAGTATTTT
CDR3 protein: CASSFRGQSTDTQYF

V gene: TRBV6-5
J gene: TRBJ1-4
D gene: TRBD1
clone size: many
CDR3 DNA: TGTGCCAGCAGTTACAGGACAGGTAGACCTGAAAAACTGTTTTTT
CDR3 protein: CASSYRTGRPEKLFF

V gene: TRBV3-1
J gene: TRBJ2-7
D gene: .
clone size: many
CDR3 DNA: TGTGCCAGCAGCCGCTTTGGGGGCTACGAGCAGTACTTC
CDR3 protein: CASSRFGGYEQYF

V gene: TRBV3-1
J gene: TRBJ2-7
D gene: TRBD2
clone size: many
CDR3 DNA: TGTGCCAGCAGCCAAGGCGGGGGGGCCGAGCAGTACTTC
CDR3 protein: CASSQGGGAEQYF

V gene: TRBV5-1
J gene: TRBJ2-1
D gene: .
clone size: many
CDR3 DNA: TGCGCCAGCAGCTTGTTTCGAGCCCGGGATGAGGATGAGCAGTTCTTC
CDR3 protein: CASSLFRARDEDEQFF

V gene: TRBV27
J gene: TRBJ1-4
D gene: .
clone size: many
CDR3 DNA: TGTGCCAGCAGCCCGACAGACGGTCCCTGGGTGGATGAAAAACTGTTTTTT
CDR3 protein: CASSPTDGPWVDEKLFF

V gene: TRBV6-1
J gene: TRBJ2-5
D gene: .
clone size: .
CDR3 DNA: TGTGCCAGCAGTGAATCCCCGGGGATGAGGGAGACCCAGTACTTC
CDR3 protein: CASSESPGMRETQYF

V gene: TRBV19
J gene: TRBJ2-1
D gene: TRBD2
clone size: .
CDR3 DNA: TGTGCCAGTAGTATAAAAGCGGCTAGCGGGGTATACAATGAGCAGTTCTTC
CDR3 protein: CASSIKAASGVYNEQFF

V gene: TRBV11-3
J gene: TRBJ2-3
D gene: .
clone size: few
CDR3 DNA: TGTGCCAGCAGCTTAGTGGTGGGGGGGCTGACAGATACGCAGTATTTT
CDR3 protein: CASSLVVGGLTDTQYF